This TCR beta chain comes out of a study of blood T cell repertoires in COVID-19. Whole-study context: Material from acute and convalescent COVID-19 was sourced from the United States, Italy and Spain. T cells, B-cell-depleted T cells, or PBMCs supplied cDNA or gDNA.

Authors' data handling: Amplification of reference gene primers was used by the study to estimate nucleated cell counts. TCRdb's copy holds only in-frame clones and misses some; the assay was immunoSEQ multiplex PCR. V and J calls and clone size are as listed in that table; D and trimming were resolved from the DNA. The sample contains around 180,000 clones, approximately 88% of which appear only once. This CDR3 is built from 16 residues. V was shortened by 1 base and J by 0 bases, with 12 bases between the two germline ends. Germline CDR1 SGHVS, CDR2 FQNEAQ. The sequence was collected from a woman in her 30s with acute or convalescent COVID-19. This chain connects TRBV7-8 to TRBJ2-5; weak D call: TRBD1 (6 bases). Sequencing was carried out using peripheral blood. The CDR3 coding sequence is TGTGCCAGCAGCTTAGGAACAGGGACAAACCAAGAGACCCAGTACTTC. It codes for CASSLGTGTNQETQYF.